The present T cell receptor (beta chain) was sequenced within a study of blood T cells in healthy people across ages. V was trimmed by 5 bases and J by 4 bases, leaving 21 bases between them. The CDR3 sequence is 16 residues long. Germline CDR1 and CDR2: SGHVS and FQNEAQ. A second PCR, run for about 7 to 11 cycles, used a sample-barcoded 5' primer plus a J-beta primer mix. Each CDR3 protein gets one entry after TCRdb re-called the 5' RACE reads with MiXCR. The sample lists about 830,000 distinct CDR3 sequences; about 59% were seen once. The clonotype comes from a man aged 30 to 39 in good health. This chain joins TRBV7-8 and TRBJ2-7, with D possibly being TRBD1 or TRBD2 (7 bases each). Sample: blood. CDR3 coding DNA: TGTGCCAGCAGCCCGTGGGGGGGGACAGCGGAGTACGAGCAGTACTTC. Protein sequence: CASSPWGGTAEYEQYF. Full variable domain (remainder filled in from reference TRBV7-8 and TRBJ2-7): GAGVSQSPRYKVAKRGQDVALRCDPISGHVSLFWYQQALGQGPEFLTYFQNEAQLDKSGLPSDRFFAERPEGSVSTLKIQRTQQEDSAVYLCASSPWGGTAEYEQYFGPGTRLTVT.